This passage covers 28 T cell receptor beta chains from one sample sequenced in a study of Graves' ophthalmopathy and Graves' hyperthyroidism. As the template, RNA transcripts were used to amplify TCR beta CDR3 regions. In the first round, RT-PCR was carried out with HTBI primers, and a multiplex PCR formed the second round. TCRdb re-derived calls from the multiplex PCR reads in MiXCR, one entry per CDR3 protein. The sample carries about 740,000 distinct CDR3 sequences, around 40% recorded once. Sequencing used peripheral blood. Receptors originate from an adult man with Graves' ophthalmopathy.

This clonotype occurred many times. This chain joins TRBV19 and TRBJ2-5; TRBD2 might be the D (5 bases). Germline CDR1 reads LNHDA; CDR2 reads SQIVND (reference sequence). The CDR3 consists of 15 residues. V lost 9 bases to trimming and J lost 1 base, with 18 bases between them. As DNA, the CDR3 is TGTGCCAGCAGACCCGGGGTCGCCTCCCAAGAGACCCAGTACTTC. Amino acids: CASRPGVASQETQYF.

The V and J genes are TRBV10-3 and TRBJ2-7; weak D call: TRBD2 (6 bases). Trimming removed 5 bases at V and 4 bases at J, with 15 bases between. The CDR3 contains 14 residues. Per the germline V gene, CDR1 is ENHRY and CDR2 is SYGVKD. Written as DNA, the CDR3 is TGTGCCATCAGTCGTTTAGGAGGGACTTACGAGCAGTACTTC. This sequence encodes CAISRLGGTYEQYF.

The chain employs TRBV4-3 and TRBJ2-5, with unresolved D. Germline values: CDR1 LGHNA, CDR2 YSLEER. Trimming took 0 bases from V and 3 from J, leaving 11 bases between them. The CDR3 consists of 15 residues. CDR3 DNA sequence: TGCGCCAGCAGCCAAGATAGTATGCAAAAAGAGACCCAGTACTTC. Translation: CASSQDSMQKETQYF.

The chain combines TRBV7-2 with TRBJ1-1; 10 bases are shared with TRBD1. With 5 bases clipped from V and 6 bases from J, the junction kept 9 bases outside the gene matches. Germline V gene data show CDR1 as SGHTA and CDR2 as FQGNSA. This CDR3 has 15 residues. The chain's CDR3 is CASSRTGGMRAEAFF. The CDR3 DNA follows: TGTGCCAGCAGCCGGACAGGGGGAATGAGGGCTGAAGCTTTCTTT.

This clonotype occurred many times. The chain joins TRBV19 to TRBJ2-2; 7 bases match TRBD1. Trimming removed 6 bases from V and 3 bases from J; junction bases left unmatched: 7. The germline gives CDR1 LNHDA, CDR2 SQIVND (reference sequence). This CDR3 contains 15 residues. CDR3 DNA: TGTGCCAGTAGCCCGACAGGGCCGCACACCGGGGAGCTGTTTTTT. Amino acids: CASSPTGPHTGELFF.

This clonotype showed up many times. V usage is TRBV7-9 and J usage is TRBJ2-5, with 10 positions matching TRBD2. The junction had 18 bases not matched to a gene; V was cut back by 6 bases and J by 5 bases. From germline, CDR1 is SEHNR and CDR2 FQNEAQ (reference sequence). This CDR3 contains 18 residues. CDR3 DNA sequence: TGTGCCAGCAGTCCTAGGAGGCTAGCGGGAGTAGTTGAGGAGACCCAGTACTTC. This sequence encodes CASSPRRLAGVVEETQYF. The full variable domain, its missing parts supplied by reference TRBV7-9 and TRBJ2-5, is DTGVSQNPRHKITKRGQNVTFRCDPISEHNRLYWYRQTLGQGPEFLTYFQNEAQLEKSRLLSDRFSAERPKGSFSTLEIQRTEQGDSAMYLCASSPRRLAGVVEETQYFGPGTRLLVL.

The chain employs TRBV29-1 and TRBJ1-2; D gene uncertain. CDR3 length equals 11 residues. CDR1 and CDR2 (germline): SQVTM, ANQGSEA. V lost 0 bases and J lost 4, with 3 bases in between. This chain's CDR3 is CSVEDVYGYTF. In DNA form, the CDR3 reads TGCAGCGTTGAAGATGTCTATGGCTACACCTTC.

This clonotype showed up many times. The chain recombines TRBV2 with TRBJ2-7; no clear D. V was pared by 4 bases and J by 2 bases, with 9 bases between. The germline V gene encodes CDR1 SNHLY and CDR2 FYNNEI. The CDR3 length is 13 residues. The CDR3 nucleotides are TGTGCCAGCAGTGGAGGCCTGACCTACGAGCAGTACTTC. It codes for CASSGGLTYEQYF.

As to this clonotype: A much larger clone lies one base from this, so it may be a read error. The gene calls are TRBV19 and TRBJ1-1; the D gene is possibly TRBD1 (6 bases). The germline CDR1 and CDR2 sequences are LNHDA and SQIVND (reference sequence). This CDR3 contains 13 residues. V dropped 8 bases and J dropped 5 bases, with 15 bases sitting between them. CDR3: CASGSGGGTEAFF. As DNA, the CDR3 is TGTGCCAGTGGATCGGGGGGCGGAACTGAAGCTTTCTTT.

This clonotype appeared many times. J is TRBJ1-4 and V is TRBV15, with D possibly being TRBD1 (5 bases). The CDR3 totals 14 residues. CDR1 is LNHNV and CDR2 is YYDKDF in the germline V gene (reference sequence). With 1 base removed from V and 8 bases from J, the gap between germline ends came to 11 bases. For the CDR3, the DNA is TGTGCCACCAGCAGAGGAGGGGCGCGCGAAAAACTGTTTTTT. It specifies CATSRGGAREKLFF.

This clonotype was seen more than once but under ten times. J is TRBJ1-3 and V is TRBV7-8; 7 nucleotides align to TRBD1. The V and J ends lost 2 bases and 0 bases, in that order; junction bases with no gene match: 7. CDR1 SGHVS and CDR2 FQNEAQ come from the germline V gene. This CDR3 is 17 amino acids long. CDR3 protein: CASSLPLDRASGNTIYF. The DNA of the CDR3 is TGTGCCAGCAGCTTACCCCTTGACAGGGCCTCTGGAAACACCATATATTTT.

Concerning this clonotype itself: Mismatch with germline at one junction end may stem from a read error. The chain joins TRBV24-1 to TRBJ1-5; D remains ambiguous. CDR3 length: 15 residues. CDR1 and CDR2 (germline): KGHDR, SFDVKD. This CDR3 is CASSRPGVDNQPQHF. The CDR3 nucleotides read TGTGCCAGCAGTAGACCCGGAGTGGACAATCAGCCCCAGCATTTT.

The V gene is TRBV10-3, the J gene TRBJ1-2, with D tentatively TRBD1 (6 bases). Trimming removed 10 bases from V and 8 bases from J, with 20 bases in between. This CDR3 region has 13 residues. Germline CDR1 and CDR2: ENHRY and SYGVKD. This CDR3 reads CASGQTGEVGYTF. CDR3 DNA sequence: TGTGCCAGCGGCCAGACAGGAGAGGTCGGCTACACCTTC.

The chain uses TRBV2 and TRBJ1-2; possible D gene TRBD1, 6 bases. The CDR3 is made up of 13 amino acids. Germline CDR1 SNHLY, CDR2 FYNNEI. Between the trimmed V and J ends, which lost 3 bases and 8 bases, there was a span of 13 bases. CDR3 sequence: CASSDWDNRGYTF. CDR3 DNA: TGTGCCAGCAGTGATTGGGACAATCGAGGCTACACCTTC.

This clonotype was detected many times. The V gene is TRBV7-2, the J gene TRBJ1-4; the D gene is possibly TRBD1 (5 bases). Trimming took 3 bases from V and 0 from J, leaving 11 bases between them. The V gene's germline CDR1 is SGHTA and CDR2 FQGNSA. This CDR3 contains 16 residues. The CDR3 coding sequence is TGTGCCAGCAGCTTGGGACCTTTGTCAACTAATGAAAAACTGTTTTTT. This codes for CASSLGPLSTNEKLFF.

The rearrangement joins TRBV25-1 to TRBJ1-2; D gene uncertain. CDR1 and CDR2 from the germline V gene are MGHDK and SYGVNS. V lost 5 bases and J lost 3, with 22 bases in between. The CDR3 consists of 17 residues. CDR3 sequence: CASSSLGSSWGDYGYTF. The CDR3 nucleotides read TGTGCCAGCAGTAGTTTGGGTTCATCCTGGGGTGACTATGGCTACACCTTC.

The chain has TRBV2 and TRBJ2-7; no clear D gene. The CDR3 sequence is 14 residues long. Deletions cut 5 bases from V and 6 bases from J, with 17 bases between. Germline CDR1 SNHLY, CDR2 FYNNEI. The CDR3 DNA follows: TGTGCCAGCAGTTTATCGCTCTCCGGGCCCGAGCAGTACTTC. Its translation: CASSLSLSGPEQYF. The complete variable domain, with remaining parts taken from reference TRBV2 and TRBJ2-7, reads EPEVTQTPSHQVTQMGQEVILRCVPISNHLYFYWYRQILGQKVEFLVSFYNNEISEKSEIFDDQFSVERPDGSNFTLKIRSTKLEDSAMYFCASSLSLSGPEQYFGPGTRLTVT.

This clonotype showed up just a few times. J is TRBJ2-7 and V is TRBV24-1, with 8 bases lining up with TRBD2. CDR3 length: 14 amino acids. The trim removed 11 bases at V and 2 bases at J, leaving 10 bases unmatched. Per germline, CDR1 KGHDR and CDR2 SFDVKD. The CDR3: CASSVNGRAYEQYF. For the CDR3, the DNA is TGTGCCAGCAGCGTTAACGGGAGGGCCTACGAGCAGTACTTC.

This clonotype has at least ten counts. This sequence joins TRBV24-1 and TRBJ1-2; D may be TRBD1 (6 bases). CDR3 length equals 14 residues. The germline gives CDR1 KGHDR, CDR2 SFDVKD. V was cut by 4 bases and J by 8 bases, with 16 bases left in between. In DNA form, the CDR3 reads TGTGCCACCAGTGACCCAGGACAGAGGGCGGGCTACACCTTC. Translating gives CATSDPGQRAGYTF.

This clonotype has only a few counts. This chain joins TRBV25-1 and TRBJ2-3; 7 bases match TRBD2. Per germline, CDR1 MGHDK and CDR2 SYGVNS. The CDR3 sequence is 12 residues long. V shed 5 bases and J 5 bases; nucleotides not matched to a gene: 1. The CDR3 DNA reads TGTGCCAGCAGTCCTAGCGGAGATACGCAGTATTTT. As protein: CASSPSGDTQYF.

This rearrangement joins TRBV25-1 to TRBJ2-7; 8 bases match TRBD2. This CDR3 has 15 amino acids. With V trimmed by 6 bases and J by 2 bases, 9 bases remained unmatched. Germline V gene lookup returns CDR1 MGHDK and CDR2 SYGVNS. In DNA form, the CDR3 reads TGTGCCAGCAGACGGGGGGGGTCTCGGGCCTACGAGCAGTACTTC. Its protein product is CASRRGGSRAYEQYF.

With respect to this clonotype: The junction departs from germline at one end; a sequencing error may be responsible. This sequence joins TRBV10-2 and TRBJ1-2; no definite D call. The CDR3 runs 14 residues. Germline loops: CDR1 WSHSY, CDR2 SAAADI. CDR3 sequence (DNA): TGTGCCAGCAGTTACTTCTCGGGGTCGGGCGGCTACACCTTC. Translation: CASSYFSGSGGYTF.

The CDR3 sequence is CATSDSTGEVYEQYF. DNA for the CDR3: TGTGCCACCAGTGATTCGACAGGGGAGGTCTACGAGCAGTACTTC. V is TRBV24-1 and J is TRBJ2-7; TRBD1 matches 8 bases. There are 15 residues in the CDR3. Per the germline V gene, CDR1 is KGHDR and CDR2 is SFDVKD. J lost 3 bases, V lost 2 bases, and 5 bases had no gene match.

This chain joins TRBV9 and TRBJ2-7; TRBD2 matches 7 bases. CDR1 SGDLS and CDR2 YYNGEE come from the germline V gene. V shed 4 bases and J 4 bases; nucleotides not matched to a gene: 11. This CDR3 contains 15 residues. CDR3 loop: CASSLYLRGSYEQYF. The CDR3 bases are TGTGCCAGCAGCTTATATTTGCGGGGGTCGTACGAGCAGTACTTC. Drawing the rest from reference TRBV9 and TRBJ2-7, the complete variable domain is DSGVTQTPKHLITATGQRVTLRCSPRSGDLSVYWYQQSLDQGLQFLIQYYNGEERAKGNILERFSAQQFPDLHSELNLSSLELGDSALYFCASSLYLRGSYEQYFGPGTRLTVT.

The CDR3 sequence is CASGYRKEEKLFF. The CDR3 DNA sequence: TGTGCCAGCGGATATAGGAAAGAGGAAAAACTGTTTTTT. This chain links TRBV5-8 with TRBJ1-4; D call uncertain. Germline V CDR1 and CDR2: SGHTS, YDEGEE. The length of the CDR3 is 13 residues. V lost 7 bases and J 8 bases, leaving 15 bases between the germline ends.

The CDR3 DNA sequence: TGTGCCATCAGTGTAACGGTCAGGGACGGCTACACCTTC. This translates into CAISVTVRDGYTF. The V call is TRBV10-3, the J call TRBJ1-2, with a possible D match to TRBD1 (5 bases). Trimming took 4 bases from V and 8 from J, leaving 14 bases between them. Per the germline V gene, CDR1 is ENHRY and CDR2 is SYGVKD. The CDR3 length is 13 residues.

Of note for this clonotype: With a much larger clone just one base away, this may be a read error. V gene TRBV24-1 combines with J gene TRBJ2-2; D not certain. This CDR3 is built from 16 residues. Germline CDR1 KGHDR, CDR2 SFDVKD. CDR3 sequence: CASSDSWAVGAGELFF. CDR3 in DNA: TGTGCCAGCAGTGATTCCTGGGCGGTTGGTGCCGGGGAGCTGTTTTTT.

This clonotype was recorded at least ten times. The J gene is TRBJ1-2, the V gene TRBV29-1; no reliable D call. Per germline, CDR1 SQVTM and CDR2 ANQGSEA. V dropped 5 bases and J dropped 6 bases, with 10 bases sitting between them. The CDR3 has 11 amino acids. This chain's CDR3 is CSVSSGHGYTF. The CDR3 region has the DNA TGCAGCGTTTCATCCGGGCATGGCTACACCTTC. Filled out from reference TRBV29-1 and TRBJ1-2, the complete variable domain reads SAVISQKPSRDICQRGTSLTIQCQVDSQVTMMFWYRQQPGQSLTLIATANQGSEATYESGFVIDKFPISRPNLTFSTLTVSNMSPEDSSIYLCSVSSGHGYTFGSGTRLTVV.